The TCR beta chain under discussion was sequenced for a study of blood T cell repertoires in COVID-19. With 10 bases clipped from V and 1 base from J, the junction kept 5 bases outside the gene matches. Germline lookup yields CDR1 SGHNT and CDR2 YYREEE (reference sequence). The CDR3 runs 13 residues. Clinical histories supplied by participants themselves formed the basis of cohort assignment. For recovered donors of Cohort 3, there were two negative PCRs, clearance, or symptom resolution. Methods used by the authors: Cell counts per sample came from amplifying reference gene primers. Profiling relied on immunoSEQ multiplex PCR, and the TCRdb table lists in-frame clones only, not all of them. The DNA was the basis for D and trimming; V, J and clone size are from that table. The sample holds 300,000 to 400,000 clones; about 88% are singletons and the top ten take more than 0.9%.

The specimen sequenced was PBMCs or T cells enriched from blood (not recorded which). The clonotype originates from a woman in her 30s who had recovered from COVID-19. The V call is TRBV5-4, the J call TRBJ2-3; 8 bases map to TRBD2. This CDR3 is CAGAGGRTDTQYF. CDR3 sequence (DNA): TGTGCCGGGGCGGGGGGCCGCACAGATACGCAGTATTTT.